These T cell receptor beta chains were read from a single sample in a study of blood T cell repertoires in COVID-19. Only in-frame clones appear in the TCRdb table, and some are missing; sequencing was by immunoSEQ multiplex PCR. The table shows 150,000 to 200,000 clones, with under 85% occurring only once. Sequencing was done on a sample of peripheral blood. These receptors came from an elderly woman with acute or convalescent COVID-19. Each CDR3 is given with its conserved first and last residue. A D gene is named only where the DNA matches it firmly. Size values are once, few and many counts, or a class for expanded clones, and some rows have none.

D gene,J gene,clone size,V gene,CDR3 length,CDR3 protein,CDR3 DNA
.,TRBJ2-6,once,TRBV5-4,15,CASSLEPSGANVLTF,TGTGCCAGCAGCTTGGAGCCCTCCGGGGCCAACGTCCTGACTTTC
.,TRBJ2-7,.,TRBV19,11,CASSMRDEQYF,TGTGCCAGTAGTATGAGGGACGAGCAGTACTTC
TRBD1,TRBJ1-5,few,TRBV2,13,CASRGQGAQPQHF,TGTGCCAGCAGGGGACAGGGGGCTCAGCCCCAGCATTTT
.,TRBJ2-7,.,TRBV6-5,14,CASSPQRDTYEQYF,TGTGCCAGCAGCCCACAACGGGATACCTACGAGCAGTACTTC
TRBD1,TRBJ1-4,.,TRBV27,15,CASSPRDRAWEKLFF,TGTGCCAGCAGTCCCCGGGACAGGGCCTGGGAAAAACTGTTTTTT
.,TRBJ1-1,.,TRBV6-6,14,CASSYAHRDTEAFF,TGTGCCAGCAGTTACGCACACAGGGACACTGAAGCTTTCTTT
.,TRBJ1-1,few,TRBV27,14,CASSLFLSGLEAFF,TGTGCCAGCAGTTTGTTCCTCTCGGGTCTTGAAGCTTTCTTT
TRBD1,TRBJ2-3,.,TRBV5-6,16,CASSRRTGWVADTQYF,TGTGCCAGCAGCCGCCGGACAGGGTGGGTTGCAGATACGCAGTATTTT
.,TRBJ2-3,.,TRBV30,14,CAWYQGGVTDTQYF,TGTGCCTGGTACCAGGGGGGTGTCACAGATACGCAGTATTTT
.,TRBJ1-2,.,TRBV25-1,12,CASSARPHGDTF,TGTGCCAGCTCCGCTAGGCCTCACGGGGACACCTTC
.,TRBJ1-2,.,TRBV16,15,CASSQSGAGPDGYTF,TGTGCCAGCAGCCAATCGGGCGCAGGCCCTGATGGCTACACCTTC
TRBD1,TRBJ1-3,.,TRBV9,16,CASSSYRGSSGNTIYF,TGTGCCAGCAGCTCCTACAGGGGGAGCTCTGGAAACACCATATATTTT
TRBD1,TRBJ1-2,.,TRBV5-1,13,CASTTDRAYGYTF,TGCGCCAGCACCACGGACAGGGCCTATGGCTACACCTTC
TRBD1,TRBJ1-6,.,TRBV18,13,CASRQGSNSPLHF,TGTGCCAGCCGACAGGGCTCTAATTCACCCCTCCACTTT
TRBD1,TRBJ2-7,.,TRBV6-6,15,CASSSEDRGLYEQYF,TGTGCCAGCAGTTCAGAGGACAGGGGGCTCTACGAGCAGTACTTC
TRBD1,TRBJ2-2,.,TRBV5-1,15,CASSLVRTGNGELFF,TGCGCCAGCAGCTTGGTTCGGACAGGGAACGGGGAGCTGTTTTTT
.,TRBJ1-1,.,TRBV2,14,CASIPGRGNTEAFF,TGTGCCAGCATCCCCGGACGGGGGAACACTGAAGCTTTCTTT
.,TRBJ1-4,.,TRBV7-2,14,CASRDSATNEKLFF,TGTGCCAGCAGGGACAGTGCAACTAATGAAAAACTGTTTTTT
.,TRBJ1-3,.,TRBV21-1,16,CASSKVGPHSGNTIYF,TGTGCCAGCAGCAAAGTTGGCCCGCACTCTGGAAACACCATATATTTT
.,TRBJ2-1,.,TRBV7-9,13,CASSLIRRNEQFF,TGTGCCAGCAGCTTAATTCGGAGGAATGAGCAGTTCTTC
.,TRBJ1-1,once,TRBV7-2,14,CASSLVTGFTEAFF,TGTGCCAGCAGCTTAGTCACAGGTTTCACTGAAGCTTTCTTT
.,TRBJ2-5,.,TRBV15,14,CATNSRGRWETQYF,TGTGCCACTAACTCCAGGGGCCGGTGGGAGACCCAGTACTTC
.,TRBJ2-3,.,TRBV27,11,CASSFRDTQYF,TGTGCCAGCAGTTTCAGAGATACGCAGTATTTT
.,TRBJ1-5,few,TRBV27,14,CASSLGGSGQPQHF,TGTGCCAGCAGTTTGGGGGGAAGCGGTCAGCCCCAGCATTTT
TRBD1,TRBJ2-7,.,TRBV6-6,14,CASRFDRGLNEQYF,TGTGCCAGCAGATTCGACAGGGGGCTTAACGAGCAGTACTTC
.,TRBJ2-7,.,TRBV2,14,CASTGQQDSYEQYF,TGTGCCAGCACCGGACAACAGGACTCCTACGAGCAGTACTTC
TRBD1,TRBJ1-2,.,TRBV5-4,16,CASSSGSRGTVEGYTF,TGTGCCAGCAGCTCTGGATCACGCGGGACAGTAGAAGGCTACACCTTC
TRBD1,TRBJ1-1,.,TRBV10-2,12,CAIRQGDTEAFF,TGCGCCATCAGACAGGGGGACACTGAAGCTTTCTTT
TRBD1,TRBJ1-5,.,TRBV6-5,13,CASSYLRDSPQHF,TGTGCCAGCAGTTACCTACGGGACAGCCCCCAGCATTTT
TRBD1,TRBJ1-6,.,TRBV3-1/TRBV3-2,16,CASSQEGTGENSPLHF,TGTGCCAGCAGCCAAGAGGGGACAGGGGAAAATTCACCCCTCCACTTT
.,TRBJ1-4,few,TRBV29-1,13,CSVAAQGREKLFF,TGCAGCGTTGCCGCCCAGGGTAGGGAAAAACTGTTTTTT